These T cell receptor beta chains were read from a single sample in a study of blood T cell repertoires in COVID-19. TCRdb's table, derived via immunoSEQ multiplex PCR, lists solely in-frame clones and lacks some. The sample has 110,000 to 150,000 clones; 76% are singletons. Sequenced input: peripheral blood. These TCRs come from a man aged 60-69 years with acute or convalescent COVID-19. Each CDR3 is given with its conserved first and last residue. The D gene is left open where the match is weak. A clone size is listed for some rows: how often the clone was seen (once, few, many), or a class if it is expanded.

J gene	clone size	D gene	V gene	CDR3 DNA	CDR3 protein
TRBJ2-7	NA	TRBD2	TRBV7-8	TGTGCCAGCAGCTTCAGAACTAGCGGCACTACGGCGGGCGAGCAGTACTTC	CASSFRTSGTTAGEQYF
TRBJ1-4	NA	NA	TRBV24-1	TGTGCCACCAGTGATTTAAGACTCCGGGCTAATGAAAAACTGTTTTTT	CATSDLRLRANEKLFF
TRBJ2-5	NA	NA	TRBV10-2	TGCGCCAGCAAAAGCCCCTTTAAAGAGACCCAGTACTTC	CASKSPFKETQYF
TRBJ2-7	NA	TRBD2	TRBV27	TGTGCCAGCAGTTATAGCGGGTACGGATACGAGCAGTACTTC	CASSYSGYGYEQYF
TRBJ1-1	NA	TRBD1	TRBV28	TGTGCCAGCAGTCCCCTTTTAGGGACAGGGGTAACTGAAGCTTTCTTT	CASSPLLGTGVTEAFF
TRBJ2-7	NA	NA	TRBV6-5	TGTGCCAGCAGTTACTCGGCCCGAGCCACAGGCTACGAGCAGTACTTC	CASSYSARATGYEQYF
TRBJ2-7	few	NA	TRBV2	TGTGCCAGCAGGTCCCAGGGGCCCGAGCAGTACTTC	CASRSQGPEQYF
TRBJ1-2	NA	NA	TRBV5-1	TGCGCCAGCAGCTTGCCAGGCCCAAGCCCCTATGGCTACACCTTC	CASSLPGPSPYGYTF
TRBJ2-2	NA	TRBD1	TRBV2	TGTGCCAGCAGTGCCGGGACAGGGCTGTATACCGGGGAGCTGTTTTTT	CASSAGTGLYTGELFF
TRBJ2-7	NA	NA	TRBV5-4	TGTGCCAGCAGTGCGGGACCTCCGGCCTACGAGCAGTACTTC	CASSAGPPAYEQYF
TRBJ2-1	NA	TRBD1	TRBV2	TGTGCCAGCAGTGAAACCGGACAGGGGGCTAGCTCCTACAATGAGCAGTTCTTC	CASSETGQGASSYNEQFF
TRBJ1-1	NA	NA	TRBV28	TGTGCCAGCAGTCGGGACTTCACTGAAGCTTTCTTT	CASSRDFTEAFF
TRBJ1-4	few	TRBD1	TRBV7-2	TGTGCCAGCAGCTTAGTGGGGCAGGGGGCGCTTGGGGAAAAACTGTTTTTT	CASSLVGQGALGEKLFF
TRBJ2-2	few	TRBD2	TRBV5-6	TGTGCCAGCAGCCCGGCGGCGGGGGGGGAAACCGGGGAGCTGTTTTTT	CASSPAAGGETGELFF
TRBJ1-2	NA	TRBD1	TRBV7-8	TGTGCCAGCAGCCTCCGACAGGGAGGCTATGGCTACACCTTC	CASSLRQGGYGYTF
TRBJ1-3	NA	NA	TRBV18	TGTGCCAGCTCACCGAACAGGGCACGAGGAAACACCATATATTTT	CASSPNRARGNTIYF
TRBJ1-4	NA	TRBD1	TRBV28	TGTGCCAGCAGTTTATTCGGACAGGGGGCGGAAAAACTGTTTTTT	CASSLFGQGAEKLFF
TRBJ1-5	NA	TRBD1	TRBV19	TGTGCCAGTAGTACCCAGGGGGTTAGTCAGCCCCAGCATTTT	CASSTQGVSQPQHF
TRBJ1-2	NA	TRBD1	TRBV2	TGTGCCAGCCACCGGGGCGGCAGGGGGAATACTAACTATGGCTACACCTTC	CASHRGGRGNTNYGYTF
TRBJ2-7	NA	TRBD2	TRBV28	TGTGCCAGTTACCGGACTAGCGGGAGGGAGCAGTACTTC	CASYRTSGREQYF
TRBJ2-4	once	NA	TRBV19	TGTGCCAGTAGTATACGGGGGACCGTGGCCAAAAACATTCAGTACTTC	CASSIRGTVAKNIQYF
TRBJ2-3	NA	TRBD2	TRBV5-4	TGTGCCAGCAGCAAAGGACTAGCGGGCACAGATACGCAGTATTTT	CASSKGLAGTDTQYF
TRBJ1-2	NA	NA	TRBV15	TGTGCCACCAGCAGAGATCGGCGGAATAACTATGGCTACACCTTC	CATSRDRRNNYGYTF